These 18 T cell receptor beta chains came from one sample sequenced in a study of T cells in Graves' hyperthyroidism and ophthalmopathy. Amplification of TCR beta CDR3 regions used RNA as the template. With the HTBI primer set, the TCR CDR3 went through a first round of RT-PCR. Using its own MiXCR run on the multiplex PCR reads, TCRdb lists one record per CDR3 protein. Of about 700,000 distinct CDR3 sequences listed, approximately 14% are singletons. Sequenced sample: blood. These receptors all come from a woman between 18 and 30 years old with Graves' hyperthyroidism.

This clonotype was recorded many times. CDR3 loop: CASSSPQGRNTEAFF. CDR3 DNA sequence: TGTGCCAGCAGCTCGCCACAGGGACGTAACACTGAAGCTTTCTTT. The gene calls are TRBV7-9 and TRBJ1-1; D is possibly TRBD1 (6 bases). The ends were cut back, 4 bases at V and 2 bases at J, with 14 bases in the middle. The CDR3 runs to 15 residues. CDR1 and CDR2 (germline): SEHNR, FQNEAQ (reference sequence).

This chain connects TRBV29-1 to TRBJ1-2, with a tentative D call TRBD1 (5 bases). Germline V gene data show CDR1 as SQVTM and CDR2 as ANQGSEA. This CDR3 is built from 15 residues. V dropped 2 bases and J dropped 3 bases, with 16 bases sitting between them. The CDR3 sequence is CSVESWGGLDYGYTF. The CDR3 DNA sequence: TGCAGCGTTGAATCTTGGGGGGGTTTGGACTATGGCTACACCTTC.

This clonotype was seen at least ten times. The chain carries TRBV7-3 and TRBJ2-1; 8 bases map to TRBD1. V was pared by 4 bases and J by 0 bases, with 2 bases of the junction left unmatched. CDR1 is SGHTA, CDR2 FQGTGA, per germline. This CDR3 is built from 15 residues. Written as DNA, the CDR3 is TGTGCCAGCAGCTCGACAGGGGACTCCTACAATGAGCAGTTCTTC. It is translated as CASSSTGDSYNEQFF.

The rearrangement joins TRBV19 to TRBJ2-1; no reliable D call. V gave up 6 bases and J gave up 1 base, with 16 bases separating them. The CDR3 spans 16 residues. Per the germline V gene, CDR1 is LNHDA and CDR2 is SQIVND (reference sequence). The CDR3 reads CASSLGNRMSYNEQFF. CDR3 coding DNA: TGTGCCAGTAGCCTAGGGAATAGGATGTCCTACAATGAGCAGTTCTTC.

This clonotype has just a few counts. The rearrangement joins TRBV6-6 to TRBJ2-5; TRBD1 matches at 7 bases. Trimming took 2 bases from V and 5 from J; bases not matched to a gene: 8. The germline V gene encodes CDR1 MNHNY and CDR2 SVGAGI (reference sequence). This CDR3 contains 15 residues. CDR3 in DNA: TGTGCCAGCAGTTACGGGACAGATTTTCGGGAGACCCAGTACTTC. Residues: CASSYGTDFRETQYF.

The V call is TRBV6-1, the J call TRBJ1-1, with D perhaps TRBD1 (5 bases). Germline loops: CDR1 MNHNS, CDR2 SASEGT. V gave up 5 bases and J gave up 12 bases, with 22 bases separating them. This CDR3 is 14 amino acids long. The DNA for the CDR3 is TGTGCCAGCAGTTATGGCCAGGGAGCGGTTAGGCCTTTCTTT. Its translation: CASSYGQGAVRPFF.

The rearrangement uses TRBV3-1 and TRBJ2-1; D not resolved. The CDR3 has 13 residues. With 6 bases removed from V and 7 bases from J, the gap between germline ends came to 13 bases. Germline V CDR1 and CDR2: LGHDT, YNNKEL (reference sequence). CDR3 amino acids: CASRPRVGNEQFF. The CDR3 bases are TGTGCCAGCAGACCTCGGGTGGGGAATGAGCAGTTCTTC.

This clonotype was counted only a few times. The gene calls are TRBV15 and TRBJ2-5; weak D call: TRBD1 (6 bases). CDR3 length equals 15 residues. Germline CDR1 and CDR2: LNHNV and YYDKDF (reference sequence). Trimming pared 4 bases from V and 2 bases from J, leaving 14 bases between. The CDR3 reads CATSKEAGQQETQYF. The CDR3, as DNA: TGTGCCACCAGCAAAGAAGCAGGACAGCAAGAGACCCAGTACTTC.

This clonotype was counted at least ten times. The J gene is TRBJ2-5, the V gene TRBV12-3 or TRBV12-4, with D tentatively TRBD1 (7 bases). The V and J ends lost 2 bases and 5 bases respectively, with 12 bases between them. The CDR3 totals 14 residues. The CDR3 loop is CASSLLAGGETQYF. The CDR3, as DNA: TGTGCCAGCAGTTTATTGGCAGGGGGGGAGACCCAGTACTTC.

The chain uses TRBV9 and TRBJ2-7, with 10 nucleotides matching TRBD2. The J call is uncertain, as TRBJ2-1 better fits the DNA end. The germline CDR1 and CDR2 sequences are SGDLS and YYNGEE. The CDR3 has 16 amino acids. The CDR3 sequence is CASSVSWTSGSYEQFF. The CDR3 DNA reads TGTGCCAGCAGCGTATCGTGGACTAGCGGTTCCTACGAGCAGTTCTTC.

The chain is built from TRBV20-1 and TRBJ2-2; 7 nucleotides align to TRBD1. Looked up from germline, CDR1 is DFQATT and CDR2 is SNEGSKA (reference sequence). Trimming removed 6 bases from V and 4 bases from J; junction bases left unmatched: 14. This CDR3 has 16 amino acids. The CDR3 nucleotides are TGCAGTGCCCCGAGGCAGGGGGTCGGGTTCACCGGGGAGCTGTTTTTT. Its protein is CSAPRQGVGFTGELFF.

This clonotype was seen a few times. The genes are TRBV11-3 and TRBJ2-1, with D unresolved. CDR1 is SGHNT and CDR2 is YENEEA in the germline V gene. CDR3 size: 12 residues. Trimming left V 1 base short and J 15 bases short, with 13 bases between. CDR3 sequence (DNA): TGTGCCAGCAGCTTAGTTCGTCCGCCGGTGTTCTTC. It translates to CASSLVRPPVFF.

This clonotype came up many times. The V and J genes are TRBV13 and TRBJ1-4; D not certain. This CDR3 spans 14 amino acids. Trimming removed 5 bases from V and 6 bases from J, with 13 bases in between. Germline CDR1 and CDR2: PRHDT and FYEKMQ (reference sequence). The CDR3 bases are TGTGCCAGCAGCGCCAGACGGGGTTATGAAAAACTGTTTTTT. Its translation: CASSARRGYEKLFF.

In this sample, this clonotype turned up many times. The CDR3, as DNA: TGTGCCAGCCAACCCGGGACAGACCCTGAAAAACTGTTTTTT. It is translated as CASQPGTDPEKLFF. The chain couples TRBV12-3 or TRBV12-4 to TRBJ1-4; TRBD1 matches 7 bases. The V segment lost 8 bases and the J segment 7 bases; nucleotides outside the gene matches: 10. There are 14 residues in the CDR3.

This clonotype was counted only a few times. The J gene is TRBJ2-2, the V gene TRBV4-1; no firm D call. Trimming removed 1 base from V and 6 bases from J, with 9 bases in between. This CDR3 is built from 14 residues. From germline, CDR1 is MGHRA and CDR2 YSYEKL. In DNA, the CDR3 is TGCGCCAGCAGCCAAGCCACTAAGCCCGGGGAGCTGTTTTTT. Its translation is CASSQATKPGELFF.

This clonotype was detected only a few times. The V gene is TRBV7-8, the J gene TRBJ2-1; D may be TRBD2 (6 bases). Germline assignment: CDR1 SGHVS and CDR2 FQNEAQ. Trimming shortened V by 5 bases and J by 0 bases, and 14 bases separated the two germline ends. The CDR3 length is 16 residues. In nucleotides, the CDR3 is TGTGCCAGCAGCACCTCCGGGACTGTCTCCTACAATGAGCAGTTCTTC. This sequence encodes CASSTSGTVSYNEQFF.

V and J are TRBV2 and TRBJ2-1; D gene uncertain. The germline V gene encodes CDR1 SNHLY and CDR2 FYNNEI. Deletions cut 5 bases from V and 5 bases from J, with 7 bases between. The CDR3 is 12 residues long. The CDR3 here is CASSWKHNEQFF. CDR3 DNA: TGTGCCAGCAGTTGGAAACACAATGAGCAGTTCTTC.

This chain joins TRBV29-1 and TRBJ2-3, with 9 bases identical to TRBD1. Germline V lookup: CDR1 SQVTM, CDR2 ANQGSEA. Unmatched junction bases numbered 4, after V lost 7 bases and J lost 2 bases. This CDR3 is 13 amino acids long. CDR3 nucleotide sequence: TGCAGCGCCGGACAGGGGCCCACAGATACGCAGTATTTT. As protein: CSAGQGPTDTQYF.